This TCR beta chain comes out of a study of CD8 T cells in ankylosing spondylitis. In making TCR beta libraries, quantitative 5'-RACE with molecular barcodes was used. TCRdb itself ran the 5' RACE reads through MiXCR, one entry per CDR3 protein. Of 400,000 or so distinct CDR3 sequences listed, 26% were seen once; the top ten hold 0.89%. To note about this clonotype: Its antigen remains unknown.

Whole-study results and caveats: Within ankylosing spondylitis blood, a TCR beta motif made up of eight or nine highly homologous variants appeared to be characteristic. CD8+ disease-linked clones were present at relatively low frequencies in blood.

Specimen: blood, either unsorted or a sorted T cell fraction (not recorded which). The sequence came from a male donor with ankylosing spondylitis.

The CDR3 DNA follows: TGTGCCATCAGCTCAGGGACCTCCTACGAGCAGTACGTC. It yields the protein CAISSGTSYEQYV. This chain connects TRBV10-3 to TRBJ2-7, with D tentatively TRBD1 or TRBD2 (5 bases each). Trimming pared 6 bases from V and 0 bases from J, leaving 9 bases between. Germline lookup yields CDR1 ENHRY and CDR2 SYGVKD. This CDR3 is 13 amino acids long.